A few counts support the clone carrying this T cell receptor beta chain. This sample was included in a study of human T cells and chemical hapten exposure. The time point: pre-sensitization, week 0. The sample's treatment: therapeutic diphenylcyclopropenone sensitization with weekly scalp DPC. Germline V gene data show CDR1 as KGHDR and CDR2 as SFDVKD. Unmatched junction bases numbered 8, after V lost 5 bases and J lost 7 bases. This CDR3 comprises 15 residues. Single cDNA molecules in the library carried unique molecular identifiers attached during preparation. In TCRdb, the RACE reads were re-called with MiXCR into one record per CDR3 protein. Among 65,000 to 90,000 distinct CDR3 sequences, approximately 15% were seen once, and the ten largest hold more than 3.5%.

The starting material was whole blood, obtained in connection with sensitization to the hapten diphenylcyclopropenone (DPC). This receptor was identified in a woman between 50 and 59 years old with alopecia areata. Some clones in this sample may be carry-over from other donors' samples. The chain carries TRBV24-1 and TRBJ2-1, with 9 positions matching TRBD1. The CDR3 region has the DNA TGTGCCACCAGTGGGGGGACAGGGACAAAGAATGAGCAGTTCTTC. It codes for CATSGGTGTKNEQFF.